These 11 T cell receptor beta chains were sequenced from one sample in a study of Ad26.COV2.S vaccination and SARS-CoV-2 variants (dated by TCRdb to the early 2020s). Library method: the immunoSEQ multiplex PCR assay. This is the immuneACCESS table as TCRdb keeps it, with only in-frame sequences that have V and J called. A part of the clones is gone; compared with another copy, unresolved V genes explain less than half, and the rest is unexplained. The sample table records some 420,000 clones; roughly 90% of these occur just once. The top ten clonotypes cover about 3.6% of the sample. The treatment or condition label, read with the paper, signifies: some 20 received Ad26.COV2.S at low or high dose, single or two shots; 5 received placebo; per-sample allocation not given. Repertoires of vaccine and placebo recipients were sequenced from samples taken on day 63 after the first injection. The material was peripheral blood, obtained in a trial of Ad26.COV2.S vaccine versus placebo. These TCRs come from a person aged 18 to 59 who received the Ad26.COV2.S COVID-19 vaccine or a placebo.

V is TRBV7-6 and J is TRBJ2-2, with D perhaps matching TRBD1 or TRBD2 (5 bases each). This CDR3 spans 16 amino acids. Trimming took 4 bases from V and 5 from J, leaving 17 bases between them. Germline lookup yields CDR1 SGHVS and CDR2 FNYEAQ. CDR3 protein: CASSSRSGAGTGELFF. CDR3 DNA sequence: TGTGCCAGCAGCTCACGTTCCGGGGCGGGTACCGGGGAGCTGTTTTTT.

V is TRBV7-9 and J is TRBJ2-7, with 7 bases fitting TRBD1. This CDR3 is built from 14 residues. J was trimmed by 2 bases and V by 3 bases; bases with no gene match: 4. Germline assignment: CDR1 SEHNR and CDR2 FQNEAQ (reference sequence). The CDR3 sequence is CASSFSTGPYEQYF. The CDR3 coding sequence is TGTGCCAGCAGCTTTTCGACAGGGCCCTACGAGCAGTACTTC.

This chain joins TRBV3-1 (or the pseudogene TRBV3-2) and TRBJ2-1; unclear D gene. Germline values: CDR1 LGHDT, CDR2 YNNKEL (reference sequence). V was shortened by 4 bases and J by 3 bases, with 10 bases between the two germline ends. The CDR3 extends over 14 amino acids. CDR3 in DNA: TGTGCCAGCAGCCCGACCTGGGGCTACAATGAGCAGTTCTTC. Translation gives CASSPTWGYNEQFF.

The rearrangement joins TRBV18 to TRBJ2-1; TRBD2 might be the D (6 bases). There are 16 residues in the CDR3. Germline V gene sequence: CDR1 KGHSH, CDR2 LQKENI. Deletions cut 3 bases from V and 3 bases from J, with 15 bases between. Here the CDR3 reads CASSPGRTKIYNEQFF. The CDR3 nucleotides read TGTGCCAGCTCACCTGGCAGGACTAAAATCTACAATGAGCAGTTCTTC.

The genes are TRBV6-5 and TRBJ2-7, with D perhaps TRBD1 (6 bases). The CDR3 runs 13 residues. CDR1 is MNHEY and CDR2 is SVGAGI in the germline V gene. Trimming removed 4 bases from V and 3 bases from J, with 10 bases in between. In DNA, the CDR3 is TGTGCCAGCAGTTTTGGGACAATCTACGAGCAGTACTTC. Translation: CASSFGTIYEQYF.

The chain couples TRBV7-9 to TRBJ2-5; 8 bases are a match to TRBD1. J was trimmed by 5 bases and V by 5 bases; bases with no gene match: 13. The CDR3 is 16 residues long. The germline gives CDR1 SEHNR, CDR2 FQNEAQ (reference sequence). The CDR3 protein is CASSPGHLDREETQYF. The CDR3 DNA sequence: TGTGCCAGCAGCCCGGGCCATTTGGACAGGGAGGAGACCCAGTACTTC.

CDR3 sequence: CAWSLGIGEKLFF. The CDR3 bases are TGTGCCTGGAGTCTGGGGATAGGGGAAAAACTGTTTTTT. The chain uses TRBV30 and TRBJ1-4; no reliable D call. CDR3 length: 13 amino acids. Germline CDR1 GTSNPN, CDR2 SVGIG (reference sequence). Trimming removed 2 bases at V and 8 bases at J, with 12 bases between.

V is TRBV7-9 and J is TRBJ2-6; TRBD1 agrees at 7 bases. V shed 4 bases and J 4 bases; nucleotides not matched to a gene: 13. Germline lookup yields CDR1 SEHNR and CDR2 FQNEAQ (reference sequence). The CDR3 covers 18 residues. CDR3 loop: CASSSRTGLELGANVLTF. CDR3 sequence (DNA): TGTGCCAGCAGCTCAAGGACAGGCCTGGAACTGGGGGCCAACGTCCTGACTTTC.

This chain links TRBV7-9 with TRBJ2-1; possible D gene TRBD1, 6 bases. The CDR3 contains 16 residues. Trimming left V 5 bases short and J 1 base short, with 15 bases between. CDR1 and CDR2 from the germline V gene are SEHNR and FQNEAQ (reference sequence). CDR3 sequence reads: CASSHTDRRSYNEQFF. As DNA, the CDR3 is TGTGCCAGCAGCCATACCGACAGGAGGTCCTACAATGAGCAGTTCTTC. The full variable domain, its missing parts supplied by reference TRBV7-9 and TRBJ2-1, is DTGVSQNPRHKITKRGQNVTFRCDPISEHNRLYWYRQTLGQGPEFLTYFQNEAQLEKSRLLSDRFSAERPKGSFSTLEIQRTEQGDSAMYLCASSHTDRRSYNEQFFGPGTRLTVL.

This sequence joins TRBV29-1 and TRBJ1-2, with 11 bases aligning to TRBD1. J lost 7 bases, V lost 6 bases, and 7 bases had no gene match. Per the germline V gene, CDR1 is SQVTM and CDR2 is ANQGSEA. The CDR3 sequence is 13 residues long. This CDR3 reads CSVGEDRGLGYTF. DNA of the CDR3: TGCAGCGTCGGAGAGGACAGGGGGCTTGGCTACACCTTC.

The V and J genes are TRBV15 and TRBJ1-2; maybe TRBD1 (5 bases). The germline V gene has CDR1 LNHNV and CDR2 YYDKDF (reference sequence). V was pared by 0 bases and J by 5 bases, with 16 bases between. The CDR3 extends over 16 amino acids. The CDR3, as DNA: TGTGCCACCAGCAGAGAGGCTCATGGGGGGAGATATGGCTACACCTTC. It is translated as CATSREAHGGRYGYTF.